Sequencing of this T cell receptor beta chain was carried out in a study of T cells in Graves' hyperthyroidism and ophthalmopathy. Overall study context: Peripheral blood draws took place at initial diagnosis, ahead of any treatment.

Germline CDR1 and CDR2: MNHEY and SVGEGT. The germline V and J ends were trimmed by 5 bases and 4 bases, with 14 bases remaining between them. The CDR3 extends over 14 amino acids. Study-wide results and limits: The authors' 13 V-J model separated ophthalmopathy from stable hyperthyroidism.

This clonotype was seen ten or more times. Its matching antigen is unknown. Uncontrolled infection, other autoimmune disease, pregnancy or lactation barred patients from enrollment. For the diagnoses, clinical symptoms, serum thyroxine and TRAb, thyroid ultrasound and orbital computed tomography were used. Amplified TCR beta CDR3 regions derived from RNA transcripts. During a first-round RT-PCR of the TCR CDR3, the HTBI primer set was used. TCRdb ran MiXCR on the multiplex PCR reads and lists one entry per CDR3 protein. The table records 250,000 to 350,000 distinct CDR3 sequences, about 18% of them present only once.

The chain uses TRBV6-2 or TRBV6-3 and TRBJ1-1; no reliable D call. Sequenced input: blood. The sequence came from a woman in her sixties or seventies with Graves' ophthalmopathy. The DNA of the CDR3 is TGTGCCAGCAGTCCCGACTGGGGTATCACTGAAGCTTTCTTT. Translated: CASSPDWGITEAFF.